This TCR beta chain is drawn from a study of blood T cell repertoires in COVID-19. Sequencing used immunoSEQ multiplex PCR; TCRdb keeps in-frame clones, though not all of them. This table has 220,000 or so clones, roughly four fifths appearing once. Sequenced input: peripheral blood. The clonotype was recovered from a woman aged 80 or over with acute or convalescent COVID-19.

The CDR3 region has the DNA TGCGCCAGCAGCCGACAGGGGGCAGGGGAGACCCAGTACTTC. This codes for CASSRQGAGETQYF. The genes are TRBV5-1 and TRBJ2-5, with 10 bases that match TRBD1. Germline lookup yields CDR1 SGHRS and CDR2 YFSETQ. The trim removed 4 bases at V and 5 bases at J, leaving 5 bases unmatched. The CDR3 contains 14 residues. The full variable domain, in which reference TRBV5-1 and TRBJ2-5 provide the parts outside the CDR3, is KAGVTQTPRYLIKTRGQQVTLSCSPISGHRSVSWYQQTPGQGLQFLFEYFSETQRNKGNFPGRFSGRQFSNSRSEMNVSTLELGDSALYLCASSRQGAGETQYFGPGTRLLVL.